The sequence of this TCR beta chain was determined in a study of blood T cell repertoires in COVID-19. As for the study in general: Spain, Italy and the United States supplied samples that represented acute and convalescent COVID-19. PBMCs, B-cell-depleted T cells, or T cells were the source of the cDNA or gDNA that made up the material.

Authors' methods: Estimation of nucleated cell counts was performed using reference gene primer amplification. Profiling relied on immunoSEQ multiplex PCR, and the TCRdb table lists in-frame clones only, not all of them. The V and J calls and clone size are taken from that table; D and trimming were inferred from the DNA. The sample shows a few hundred thousand clones, 70% to 90% of them seen only once. Germline CDR1 reads MNHNY; CDR2 reads SVGAGI (reference sequence). The CDR3 runs to 14 residues. Trimming stripped 8 bases from V and 1 base from J, with 14 bases between. The sample was peripheral blood. The chain couples TRBV6-6 to TRBJ1-2; possible D gene TRBD1, 6 bases. This TCR came from a man between 45 and 60 years old with active or convalescent COVID-19. CDR3 nucleotide sequence: TGTGCCAGCGGCGAGGACAGACTTAACTATGGCTACACCTTC. The encoded protein is CASGEDRLNYGYTF.